The 19 T cell receptor beta chains below come from one sample, sequenced in a study of T cells in Graves' hyperthyroidism and ophthalmopathy. It was RNA transcripts that yielded the amplified TCR beta CDR3 regions. First-round RT-PCR targeting the TCR CDR3 was performed with the HTBI primer set. TCRdb ran MiXCR on the multiplex PCR reads and lists one entry per CDR3 protein. The sample carries 700,000 or so distinct CDR3 sequences, approximately 16% recorded once. What was sequenced was blood. These receptors were obtained from a young man with Graves' hyperthyroidism.

The J gene is TRBJ2-7, the V gene TRBV20-1, with 9 bases fitting TRBD2. V shed 5 bases, J shed 0 bases, and the junction held 5 bases outside the gene matches. Germline V gives CDR1 DFQATT, CDR2 SNEGSKA (reference sequence). The CDR3 length is 14 residues. DNA of the CDR3: TGCAGTGCTTACCTTAGCGGGAGCTCCTACGAGCAGTACTTC. Translating it yields CSAYLSGSSYEQYF.

Ten or more counts support this clonotype. The chain combines TRBV7-9 with TRBJ2-1, with 13 bases matching TRBD2. The CDR3 is 15 amino acids. Germline values: CDR1 SEHNR, CDR2 FQNEAQ (reference sequence). J gave up 0 bases and V 8 bases, and 1 base lay outside the gene matches. The CDR3 sequence is CASRTSGSSYNEQFF. The CDR3 DNA follows: TGTGCCAGCCGGACTAGCGGGAGCTCCTACAATGAGCAGTTCTTC.

The gene calls are TRBV6-1 and TRBJ2-7; TRBD2 aligns across 11 bases. This CDR3 has 13 amino acids. The germline CDR1 and CDR2 sequences are MNHNS and SASEGT. V lost 8 bases and J lost 4; bases outside the gene matches: 4. The CDR3 protein is CASALAGEYEQYF. The CDR3 DNA reads TGTGCCAGCGCACTAGCGGGAGAGTACGAGCAGTACTTC.

This clonotype appeared a few times. The V call is TRBV29-1, the J call TRBJ2-3, with D possibly TRBD2 on 5 matching bases. CDR3 length equals 14 residues. The V end was cut by 6 bases, the J end by 3 bases, with 16 bases between. The germline V gene has CDR1 SQVTM and CDR2 ANQGSEA. The CDR3 DNA reads as TGCAGCGTCGCGACCCTGAGGGTTACAGATACGCAGTATTTT. Residues: CSVATLRVTDTQYF.

The chain uses TRBV27 and TRBJ2-1, with D perhaps TRBD1 or TRBD2 (6 bases each). In germline, CDR1 is MNHEY, CDR2 SMNVEV (reference sequence). The germline V and J ends were trimmed by 7 bases and 7 bases, with 14 bases remaining between them. There are 13 residues in the CDR3. CDR3 sequence reads: CASTQLGGNEQFF. The DNA of the CDR3 is TGTGCCAGCACCCAATTAGGGGGGAATGAGCAGTTCTTC.

This chain connects TRBV9 to TRBJ2-1, with D tentatively TRBD2 (5 bases). Germline values: CDR1 SGDLS, CDR2 YYNGEE. V gave up 4 bases and J gave up 1 base, with 12 bases separating them. This CDR3 is built from 15 residues. The CDR3 DNA reads TGTGCCAGCAGCTTCTTCACTAGTTCCTACAATGAGCAGTTCTTC. Protein: CASSFFTSSYNEQFF.

Only a few counts were recorded for this clonotype. CDR3 sequence reads: CASSLPAGVGGYTF. The CDR3 region has the DNA TGTGCCAGCAGTTTACCAGCAGGCGTCGGTGGCTACACCTTC. This chain connects TRBV28 to TRBJ1-2; D not certain. Trimming took 2 bases from V and 7 from J, leaving 14 bases between them. The length of the CDR3 is 14 residues. From germline, CDR1 is MDHEN and CDR2 SYDVKM.

This clonotype was counted a few times. This sequence joins TRBV6-1 and TRBJ2-1; D is unresolved. The germline V and J ends were trimmed by 6 bases and 6 bases, with 12 bases remaining between them. This CDR3 has 13 amino acids. CDR1 and CDR2 from the germline V gene are MNHNS and SASEGT. The CDR3 DNA sequence: TGTGCCAGCAGCCACCAGGCGGCCAATGAGCAGTTCTTC. It specifies CASSHQAANEQFF.

The table lists this clonotype with a few counts. The V and J genes are TRBV7-9 and TRBJ2-7; tentative D call: TRBD2 (5 bases). The germline V gene has CDR1 SEHNR and CDR2 FQNEAQ (reference sequence). The CDR3 covers 14 residues. The V end was cut by 1 base, the J end by 2 bases, with 9 bases between. The CDR3 here is CASSLELGAYEQYF. Here the CDR3 DNA reads TGTGCCAGCAGCTTAGAGTTGGGAGCCTACGAGCAGTACTTC.

This clonotype occurred a few times. The CDR3 bases are TGTGCCAGCAGGATACAGGCGGGGACAGAAGAGACCCAGTACTTC. It specifies CASRIQAGTEETQYF. The chain couples TRBV7-9 to TRBJ2-5, with D perhaps TRBD1 (7 bases). The CDR3 is 15 amino acids. Trimming removed 6 bases from V and 3 bases from J, with 17 bases in between. CDR1 is SEHNR, CDR2 FQNEAQ, per germline (reference sequence).

This clonotype was counted ten times or more. The chain employs TRBV12-3 or TRBV12-4 and TRBJ2-1, with 8 bases identical to TRBD2. The CDR3 totals 16 residues. V trimming: 3 bases; J trimming: 0 bases; junction bases outside the gene matches: 4. The CDR3 nucleotides read TGTGCCAGCAGTTTGGTAGCGGGGAGCTCCTACAATGAGCAGTTCTTC. Its protein is CASSLVAGSSYNEQFF.

This clonotype was recorded at least ten times. This chain uses TRBV25-1 with TRBJ2-5; D is unclear. This CDR3 has 13 amino acids. The germline V and J ends were trimmed by 3 bases and 1 base, with 6 bases remaining between them. In germline, CDR1 is MGHDK, CDR2 SYGVNS. CDR3 sequence (DNA): TGTGCCAGCAGTGAGACGGTCCAAGAGACCCAGTACTTC. It is translated as CASSETVQETQYF.

This clonotype was observed at least ten times. The chain uses TRBV27 and TRBJ2-1, with 7 bases matching TRBD2. V trimming: 3 bases; J trimming: 0 bases; junction bases outside the gene matches: 2. Germline-derived CDR1 and CDR2 are MNHEY and SMNVEV (reference sequence). The CDR3 loop spans 15 amino acids. The CDR3 sequence: CASSFASGSYNEQFF. In nucleotides, the CDR3 is TGTGCCAGCAGTTTCGCTAGCGGCTCCTACAATGAGCAGTTCTTC.

This clonotype occurred many times. This chain uses TRBV11-3 with TRBJ2-3; unclear D gene. This CDR3 contains 11 residues. V was cut by 6 bases and J by 2 bases, with 3 bases left in between. CDR1 is SGHNT and CDR2 is YENEEA in the germline V gene. DNA for the CDR3: TGTGCCAGCAGGGACACAGATACGCAGTATTTT. Translating gives CASRDTDTQYF.

This clonotype was counted many times. CDR3 nucleotide sequence: TGTGCCAGCAGACAAGGGGACGCCTACGAGCAGTACTTC. Residues: CASRQGDAYEQYF. This chain joins TRBV2 and TRBJ2-7; either TRBD1 or TRBD2 may supply D (5 bases each). The germline V gene has CDR1 SNHLY and CDR2 FYNNEI. This CDR3 spans 13 amino acids. V lost 6 bases and J lost 2, with 11 bases in between.

The V and J genes are TRBV12-3 or TRBV12-4 and TRBJ1-6; no firm D call. Deletions cut 7 bases from V and 7 bases from J, with 11 bases between. This CDR3 has 13 residues. The CDR3 sequence is CASNLMGNSPLHF. The CDR3 DNA sequence: TGTGCCAGCAATCTTATGGGAAATTCACCCCTCCACTTT.

On this clonotype itself: A read error may account for a junction end that differs from germline. The chain carries TRBV19 and TRBJ1-1; a possible D gene is TRBD1 (5 bases). This CDR3 has 18 residues. The germline V gene has CDR1 LNHDA and CDR2 SQIVND (reference sequence). The CDR3 spells CAGSIGLTDYLRGTEAFF. The CDR3 nucleotides are TGTGCCGGTAGTATAGGACTGACAGACTACCTACGGGGCACTGAAGCTTTCTTT.

In this sample, this clonotype turned up a few times. The gene calls are TRBV5-8 and TRBJ2-3; D not certain. Per the germline V gene, CDR1 is SGHTS and CDR2 is YDEGEE. The CDR3 is 15 amino acids. The ends were cut back, 0 bases at V and 4 bases at J, with 12 bases in the middle. CDR3 sequence reads: CASSLGGAPPDTQYF. Written as DNA, the CDR3 is TGTGCCAGCAGCTTGGGCGGAGCCCCTCCAGATACGCAGTATTTT.

This clonotype has a count of ten or more. The V and J genes are TRBV12-3 or TRBV12-4 and TRBJ2-5; D is possibly TRBD1 (6 bases). Trimming took off 7 bases at V and 5 bases at J, with 14 bases between the two ends. The CDR3 is 13 amino acids. CDR3 in DNA: TGTGCCAGCAACCCGACAGGCGCCGAGACCCAGTACTTC. It encodes CASNPTGAETQYF.